These 25 T cell receptor beta chains were sequenced from one sample in a study of blood T cell repertoires in COVID-19. TCRdb's table, derived via immunoSEQ multiplex PCR, lists solely in-frame clones and lacks some. The sample comprises under 250,000 clones, about 85% of which are singletons, and 4.5% to 5.5% rests with the top ten. The sequencing input was peripheral blood. These receptors all stem from a woman aged 55-75 years who had recovered from COVID-19.

The chain is built from TRBV5-1 and TRBJ2-3, with 10 nucleotides matching TRBD2. The V gene's germline CDR1 is SGHRS and CDR2 YFSETQ. V lost 0 bases to trimming and J lost 3 bases; unmatched junction nucleotides: 7. The CDR3 is 17 amino acids. The CDR3 bases are TGCGCCAGCAGCTTGGGAGGAGCGGGGGGGCTTACAGATACGCAGTATTTT. It translates to CASSLGGAGGLTDTQYF.

This clone came up once. The genes are TRBV6-6 and TRBJ1-3; 9 bases agree with TRBD1. Germline-derived CDR1 and CDR2 are MNHNY and SVGAGI (reference sequence). The CDR3 covers 15 residues. With 6 bases clipped from V and 3 bases from J, the junction kept 6 bases outside the gene matches. The CDR3 region is CASSFTGGDGNTIYF. CDR3 in DNA: TGTGCCAGCAGCTTCACAGGGGGCGATGGAAACACCATATATTTT.

A few counts support this clone. The rearrangement joins TRBV3-1 (or the pseudogene TRBV3-2) to TRBJ2-7; D is unresolved. With 0 bases removed from V and 3 bases from J, the gap between germline ends came to 12 bases. Germline V CDR1 and CDR2: LGHDT, YNNKEL (reference sequence). This CDR3 region has 15 residues. The CDR3 region is CASSQESSSVYEQYF. The CDR3 nucleotides are TGTGCCAGCAGCCAAGAGAGTTCTAGTGTCTACGAGCAGTACTTC.

The chain links TRBV18 to TRBJ2-1; TRBD1 matches at 7 bases. Germline lookup yields CDR1 KGHSH and CDR2 LQKENI. The J segment lost 5 bases and the V segment lost 4 bases, leaving 8 bases of the junction unmatched. The CDR3 is made up of 15 amino acids. The CDR3 reads CASSRRDRVNNEQFF. CDR3 DNA: TGTGCCAGCTCACGCCGGGACAGAGTTAACAATGAGCAGTTCTTC. Complete variable domain (other parts from reference TRBV18 and TRBJ2-1): NAGVMQNPRHLVRRRGQEARLRCSPMKGHSHVYWYRQLPEEGLKFMVYLQKENIIDESGMPKERFSAEFPKEGPSILRIQQVVRGDSAAYFCASSRRDRVNNEQFFGPGTRLTVL.

The rearrangement uses TRBV15 and TRBJ1-2; a weak D match, TRBD1 (6 bases). The CDR3 has 15 amino acids. Germline V gives CDR1 LNHNV, CDR2 YYDKDF (reference sequence). V was shortened by 0 bases and J by 7 bases, with 15 bases between the two germline ends. This CDR3 reads CATSRDLAGGGGYTF. As DNA, the CDR3 is TGTGCCACCAGCAGAGATCTGGCGGGGGGCGGTGGCTACACCTTC. Full variable domain (rest looked up from reference TRBV15 and TRBJ1-2): DAMVIQNPRYQVTQFGKPVTLSCSQTLNHNVMYWYQQKSSQAPKLLFHYYDKDFNNEADTPDNFQSRRPNTSFCFLDIRSPGLGDTAMYLCATSRDLAGGGGYTFGSGTRLTVV.

This clone is a singleton in its sample. The chain combines TRBV30 with TRBJ2-3; D is possibly TRBD1 (6 bases). From germline, CDR1 is GTSNPN and CDR2 SVGIG (reference sequence). Between the trimmed V and J ends, which lost 1 base and 8 bases, there was a span of 13 bases. The CDR3 spans 13 residues. The CDR3 protein is CAWSGAGVLTQYF. In DNA, the CDR3 is TGTGCCTGGAGTGGGGCAGGGGTGCTTACGCAGTATTTT.

This clone was detected only once. This chain connects TRBV6-6 to TRBJ1-2; 8 bases align to TRBD1. J was trimmed by 8 bases and V by 5 bases; bases with no gene match: 10. Germline CDR1 MNHNY, CDR2 SVGAGI (reference sequence). The CDR3 has 14 residues. The CDR3 DNA reads TGTGCCAGCAGTGGGGACAGGTTGGCAAGGGGCTACACCTTC. It encodes CASSGDRLARGYTF.

The J gene is TRBJ1-2, the V gene TRBV10-3; 9 bases are a match to TRBD1. The germline gives CDR1 ENHRY, CDR2 SYGVKD. The CDR3 is 17 amino acids. J gave up 8 bases and V 0 bases, and 13 bases lay outside the gene matches. The DNA of the CDR3 is TGTGCCATCAGTGAGTCGAATAAAGACCGACAGGGGGACGGCTACACCTTC. Protein sequence: CAISESNKDRQGDGYTF.

The chain couples TRBV6-1 to TRBJ1-2, with 10 nucleotides matching TRBD1. V was pared by 1 base and J by 6 bases, with 2 bases of the junction left unmatched. CDR1 and CDR2 from the germline V gene are MNHNS and SASEGT. CDR3 size: 14 residues. The CDR3, as DNA: TGTGCCAGCAGTGAAGTAGGGACAGGGGATGGCTACACCTTC. The encoded protein is CASSEVGTGDGYTF.

The chain links TRBV7-9 to TRBJ1-1; D is perhaps TRBD1 (6 bases). This CDR3 comprises 11 residues. V lost 5 bases to trimming and J lost 10 bases, with 11 bases between them. The germline CDR1 and CDR2 sequences are SEHNR and FQNEAQ (reference sequence). Here the CDR3 reads CASSNDRLAFF. Here the CDR3 DNA reads TGTGCCAGCAGCAATGACAGGCTAGCTTTCTTT.

The rearrangement links TRBV24-1 to TRBJ2-5, with D tentatively TRBD1 (6 bases). Germline CDR1 reads KGHDR; CDR2 reads SFDVKD. Trimming took off 0 bases at V and 0 bases at J, with 16 bases between the two ends. CDR3 length: 18 amino acids. The CDR3 DNA follows: TGTGCCACCAGTGATTTGCAACGGCAGGGGATACACCAAGAGACCCAGTACTTC. Its translation: CATSDLQRQGIHQETQYF.

This rearrangement joins TRBV28 to TRBJ1-2, with 9 positions matching TRBD1. The V gene's germline CDR1 is MDHEN and CDR2 SYDVKM. V lost 2 bases and J lost 8; bases outside the gene matches: 6. The CDR3 totals 14 residues. The CDR3 DNA sequence: TGTGCCAGCAGTTTAGTACAGGGGGCGTACGGCTACACCTTC. Amino acids: CASSLVQGAYGYTF.

The V call is TRBV27, the J call TRBJ1-1; TRBD1 might be the D (5 bases). Germline V gene lookup returns CDR1 MNHEY and CDR2 SMNVEV (reference sequence). Trimming stripped 4 bases from V and 5 bases from J, with 17 bases between. The CDR3 length is 15 residues. CDR3: CASSSLLGRGTEAFF. The CDR3, as DNA: TGTGCCAGCAGTTCTCTCCTGGGCCGGGGGACTGAAGCTTTCTTT.

To note about this clone: Compared with germline, one end of the junction differs, possibly owing to a read error. The CDR3 loop is CASTGSGLAEIF. The CDR3 nucleotides read TGTGCCAGCACCGGATCCGGACTAGCAGAGATCTTC. The chain has TRBV2 and TRBJ2-7; 8 bases are shared with TRBD2. Germline CDR1 SNHLY, CDR2 FYNNEI. CDR3 size: 12 residues.

This clone occurred once. V gene TRBV5-1 combines with J gene TRBJ2-2, with TRBD2 identical over 12 bases. V trimming: 3 bases; J trimming: 7 bases; junction bases outside the gene matches: 4. This CDR3 spans 15 amino acids. The V gene's germline CDR1 is SGHRS and CDR2 YFSETQ. CDR3 loop: CASSSQLAGGGELFF. CDR3 sequence (DNA): TGCGCCAGCAGCTCTCAACTAGCGGGAGGCGGGGAGCTGTTTTTT.

The chain joins TRBV7-9 to TRBJ1-4; possible D gene TRBD1, 6 bases. Per the germline V gene, CDR1 is SEHNR and CDR2 is FQNEAQ (reference sequence). V dropped 4 bases and J dropped 1 base, with 10 bases sitting between them. This CDR3 is built from 15 residues. The CDR3 loop is CASSSQGKTNEKLFF. CDR3 DNA sequence: TGTGCCAGCAGCTCTCAGGGGAAAACTAATGAAAAACTGTTTTTT.

V usage is TRBV5-6 and J usage is TRBJ1-2, with a tentative D call TRBD1 (5 bases). V was clipped by 5 bases and J by 1 base, with 15 bases between them. The CDR3 has 15 residues. CDR1 is SGHDT, CDR2 YYEEEE, per germline. The CDR3 DNA reads TGTGCCAGCAGTACCGGCGACAGAGTTAACTATGGCTACACCTTC. Its translation is CASSTGDRVNYGYTF.

The V gene is TRBV5-1, the J gene TRBJ1-4; D is ambiguous. Trimming removed 5 bases from V and 7 bases from J, with 12 bases in between. This CDR3 has 13 amino acids. The germline gives CDR1 SGHRS, CDR2 YFSETQ. CDR3 residues: CASRGTLPEKLFF. CDR3 coding DNA: TGCGCCAGCAGGGGCACCCTCCCTGAAAAACTGTTTTTT.

The V and J genes are TRBV11-3 and TRBJ2-2; D call uncertain. The V end lost 3 bases, the J end lost 1 base, and 6 bases lay between the germline ends. The length of the CDR3 is 14 residues. Germline CDR1 SGHNT, CDR2 YENEEA. The CDR3 region is CASSLGRNTGELFF. The CDR3 nucleotides are TGTGCCAGCAGCTTGGGCAGGAACACCGGGGAGCTGTTTTTT.

The rearrangement uses TRBV4-2 and TRBJ2-2; 7 bases match TRBD1. Germline loops: CDR1 LGHNA, CDR2 YNFKEQ. J gave up 6 bases and V 5 bases, and 9 bases lay outside the gene matches. CDR3 length: 15 amino acids. The DNA of the CDR3 is TGTGCCAGCAGCGCCAACACAGGGGTGGCCGGGGAGCTGTTTTTT. It is translated as CASSANTGVAGELFF.

This clone was counted a few times. Written as DNA, the CDR3 is TGCGCCAGCAGCCAAGATGTGGCGGGGGGCTGGATGAGCACAGATACGCAGTATTTT. It yields the protein CASSQDVAGGWMSTDTQYF. The chain links TRBV4-3 to TRBJ2-3; TRBD2 aligns across 8 bases. CDR1 LGHNA and CDR2 YSLEER come from the germline V gene. V shed 0 bases, J shed 0 bases, and the junction held 11 bases outside the gene matches. The CDR3 runs to 19 residues.

The chain is built from TRBV27 and TRBJ1-2, with a weak D call TRBD1 (6 bases). With 5 bases removed from V and 8 bases from J, the gap between germline ends came to 18 bases. The germline gives CDR1 MNHEY, CDR2 SMNVEV (reference sequence). The CDR3 is made up of 14 amino acids. Written as DNA, the CDR3 is TGTGCCAGCAGTCCCCGGACAGTGCTTCGCGGCTACACCTTC. It encodes CASSPRTVLRGYTF.

This clone was detected once. V usage is TRBV7-8 and J usage is TRBJ1-5; tentative D call: TRBD1 (5 bases). The V and J ends lost 1 base and 2 bases respectively, with 12 bases between them. The CDR3 sequence is 16 residues long. CDR1 and CDR2 from the germline V gene are SGHVS and FQNEAQ. The CDR3 DNA reads TGTGCCAGCAGCTTAGGCAGGGTAAGGGGCAATCAGCCCCAGCATTTT. This translates into CASSLGRVRGNQPQHF.

The chain couples TRBV21-1 to TRBJ1-6. TRBV21-1 is noted as a pseudogene. This CDR3 has 14 residues. The CDR3 loop reads CASSPRDYNSPLHF. CDR3 bases: TGTGCCAGCAGCCCCCGGGATTATAATTCACCCCTCCACTTT.

The chain recombines TRBV20-1 with TRBJ1-2; no clear D gene. Germline V CDR1 and CDR2: DFQATT, SNEGSKA (reference sequence). The CDR3 contains 11 residues. The ends were cut back, 3 bases at V and 7 bases at J, with 9 bases in the middle. The chain's CDR3 is CSASKSTGYTF. The CDR3 DNA reads TGCAGTGCTAGCAAGAGTACTGGCTACACCTTC.